Presented here are 20 T cell receptor beta chains from one specimen sequenced in a study of cytomegalovirus exposure and HLA in healthy donors. Repertoires were generated with immunoSEQ multiplex PCR, while TCRdb's copy carries only in-frame clones and drops some. Here the sample spans 100,000 to 130,000 clones, 70% to 85% being singletons. The sample was PBMCs. The source is a woman under 30 in good health and CMV-seronegative.

V is TRBV6-1 and J is TRBJ2-7; 9 nucleotides agree with TRBD2. After removal of 5 bases from V and 6 bases from J, the junction contained 2 bases not matched to a gene. Germline V gives CDR1 MNHNS, CDR2 SASEGT. The CDR3 has 12 residues. CDR3 sequence: CASSSGGLEQYF. As DNA, the CDR3 is TGTGCCAGCAGTAGCGGGGGGCTCGAGCAGTACTTC.

The J gene is TRBJ1-2, the V gene TRBV27; D gene unclear. The CDR3 runs to 13 residues. V dropped 0 bases and J dropped 0 bases, with 2 bases sitting between them. Germline CDR1 and CDR2: MNHEY and SMNVEV (reference sequence). CDR3: CASSLSANYGYTF. CDR3 DNA sequence: TGTGCCAGCAGTTTATCCGCTAACTATGGCTACACCTTC.

J is TRBJ2-1 and V is TRBV19; the match to TRBD2 covers 8 bases. The CDR3 extends over 14 amino acids. Trimming at V came to 6 bases and at J to 6 bases, leaving 7 bases not matched to a gene. Looked up from germline, CDR1 is LNHDA and CDR2 is SQIVND (reference sequence). Here the CDR3 DNA reads TGTGCCAGTAGCGGACTAGCAGGCTCCAATGAGCAGTTCTTC. Amino acid sequence: CASSGLAGSNEQFF. The entire variable domain, with the rest obtained from reference TRBV19 and TRBJ2-1, is as follows: DGGITQSPKYLFRKEGQNVTLSCEQNLNHDAMYWYRQDPGQGLRLIYYSQIVNDFQKGDIAEGYSVSREKKESFPLTVTSAQKNPTAFYLCASSGLAGSNEQFFGPGTRLTVL.

This chain links TRBV28 with TRBJ1-1, with D hard to call. Germline lookup yields CDR1 MDHEN and CDR2 SYDVKM. This CDR3 region has 15 residues. The V end was cut by 2 bases, the J end by 0 bases, with 10 bases between. As DNA, the CDR3 is TGTGCCAGCAGTTTAAACCCCTCGGTGAACACTGAAGCTTTCTTT. Its translation is CASSLNPSVNTEAFF.

J is TRBJ1-5 and V is TRBV19; D gene uncertain. Germline-derived CDR1 and CDR2 are LNHDA and SQIVND (reference sequence). The germline V and J ends were trimmed by 3 bases and 3 bases, with 15 bases remaining between them. The CDR3 loop spans 16 amino acids. Here the CDR3 DNA reads TGTGCCAGTAGTATCCCGTCCCCTACGATCAATCAGCCCCAGCATTTT. It is translated as CASSIPSPTINQPQHF.

This chain links TRBV2 with TRBJ2-3, with D tentatively TRBD1 (6 bases). Germline V gives CDR1 SNHLY, CDR2 FYNNEI. The CDR3 runs to 15 residues. The V end was cut by 5 bases, the J end by 3 bases, with 15 bases between. CDR3 DNA: TGTGCCAGCAGTCTCAACAGGGTTGGTACAGATACGCAGTATTTT. It translates to CASSLNRVGTDTQYF.

The table lists this clone with a count of one. The rearrangement links TRBV7-9 to TRBJ1-4; 9 positions match TRBD1. With V trimmed by 5 bases and J by 9 bases, 7 bases remained unmatched. From germline, CDR1 is SEHNR and CDR2 FQNEAQ (reference sequence). The CDR3 runs to 14 residues. This CDR3 reads CASSQTGGTQKLFF. CDR3 nucleotides: TGTGCCAGCAGCCAGACAGGGGGGACCCAAAAACTGTTTTTT.

The chain is built from TRBV6-4 and TRBJ1-6, with D possibly TRBD1 on 5 matching bases. This CDR3 has 15 amino acids. V lost 3 bases and J lost 9, with 15 bases in between. Germline V gene data show CDR1 as MRHNA and CDR2 as SNTAGT. The CDR3 coding sequence is TGTGCCAGCAGTGAAAGGGAGGCAGGGCTTTCACCCCTCCACTTT. Encoded protein: CASSEREAGLSPLHF.

This clone has only a few counts. V is TRBV10-3 and J is TRBJ1-2; 7 bases match TRBD1. The length of the CDR3 is 12 residues. Germline assignment: CDR1 ENHRY and CDR2 SYGVKD. The ends lost 10 bases at V and 6 bases at J; junction bases unmatched: 8. The CDR3 loop is CATRGTADGYTF. CDR3 coding DNA: TGTGCCACTAGGGGGACAGCGGATGGCTACACCTTC.

The V gene is TRBV5-1, the J gene TRBJ1-2; the match to TRBD1 covers 10 bases. This CDR3 contains 14 residues. The V and J ends lost 4 bases and 4 bases, in that order; junction bases with no gene match: 4. Germline V gives CDR1 SGHRS, CDR2 YFSETQ. The CDR3 sequence is CASSGDRGGYGYTF. The CDR3 DNA reads as TGCGCCAGCAGCGGGGACAGGGGTGGCTATGGCTACACCTTC.

The table lists this clone with a count of one. The CDR3 region is CASSSLAGGSYNEQFF. The CDR3 DNA sequence: TGTGCCAGCAGCTCTTTGGCGGGGGGATCCTACAATGAGCAGTTCTTC. V usage is TRBV7-7 and J usage is TRBJ2-1; 8 bases agree with TRBD2. CDR3 length equals 16 residues. V was clipped by 4 bases and J by 1 base; unmatched bases: 6. Per germline, CDR1 SSHAT and CDR2 FNYEAQ (reference sequence).

This clone was detected once. The DNA for the CDR3 is TGTGCCAGCAGCCGATTGACTGACACTGAAGCTTTCTTT. This gives the protein CASSRLTDTEAFF. This chain links TRBV5-4 with TRBJ1-1; D is undetermined. Germline loops: CDR1 SGHNT, CDR2 YYREEE (reference sequence). The CDR3 runs to 13 residues. V was pared by 4 bases and J by 3 bases, with 10 bases between. The complete variable domain, with remaining parts taken from reference TRBV5-4 and TRBJ1-1, reads ETGVTQSPTHLIKTRGQQVTLRCSSQSGHNTVSWYQQALGQGPQFIFQYYREEENGRGNFPPRFSGLQFPNYSSELNVNALELDDSALYLCASSRLTDTEAFFGQGTRLTVV.

The CDR3 sequence: CASSLDSGEAFF. The CDR3 DNA reads as TGTGCCAGCAGCTTAGATAGCGGTGAAGCTTTCTTT. The chain has TRBV11-3 and TRBJ1-1, with unresolved D. CDR1 and CDR2 from the germline V gene are SGHNT and YENEEA. V gave up 0 bases and J gave up 7 bases, with 6 bases separating them. The CDR3 has 12 amino acids.

The rearrangement links TRBV7-7 to TRBJ2-2, with D unresolved. V lost 1 base and J lost 5, with 8 bases in between. CDR1 is SSHAT, CDR2 FNYEAQ, per germline (reference sequence). This CDR3 spans 14 amino acids. This chain's CDR3 is CASSLVPATGELFF. CDR3 in DNA: TGTGCCAGCAGCTTAGTCCCAGCGACCGGGGAGCTGTTTTTT.

The V and J genes are TRBV30 and TRBJ1-4; TRBD1 is a possible D gene (6 bases). Between the trimmed V and J ends, which lost 6 bases and 8 bases, there was a span of 19 bases. Germline V lookup: CDR1 GTSNPN, CDR2 SVGIG (reference sequence). This CDR3 has 14 residues. CDR3 in amino acids: CACPQTGSMEKLFF. For the CDR3, the DNA is TGTGCCTGTCCCCAAACAGGGAGTATGGAAAAACTGTTTTTT.

This chain connects TRBV6-4 to TRBJ1-2; 9 bases are shared with TRBD1. Germline V gene lookup returns CDR1 MRHNA and CDR2 SNTAGT. The CDR3 runs to 14 residues. The trim removed 6 bases at V and 4 bases at J, leaving 6 bases unmatched. In DNA, the CDR3 is TGTGCCAGCAGGGACAGGGGAGGAAGCTATGGCTACACCTTC. Translated: CASRDRGGSYGYTF.

This rearrangement joins TRBV6-5 to TRBJ1-5; D is undetermined. Per the germline V gene, CDR1 is MNHEY and CDR2 is SVGAGI. The V end lost 6 bases, the J end lost 3 bases, and 12 bases lay between the germline ends. The CDR3 runs to 14 residues. CDR3 bases: TGTGCCAGCAGGGCCGGGGTTTACAATCAGCCCCAGCATTTT. Its protein is CASRAGVYNQPQHF.

This rearrangement joins TRBV6-5 to TRBJ1-1, with no clear D. Germline V CDR1 and CDR2: MNHEY, SVGAGI. The germline V and J ends were trimmed by 4 bases and 0 bases, with 9 bases remaining between them. This CDR3 contains 14 residues. CDR3 sequence (DNA): TGTGCCAGCAGTTGGCGGGGATTGAACACTGAAGCTTTCTTT. Protein sequence: CASSWRGLNTEAFF.

The chain carries TRBV5-6 and TRBJ2-5, with 9 nucleotides matching TRBD2. This CDR3 is 17 amino acids long. Germline lookup yields CDR1 SGHDT and CDR2 YYEEEE. J was trimmed by 7 bases and V by 0 bases; bases with no gene match: 13. CDR3 in amino acids: CASSLEGLAGERWTQYF. The CDR3 DNA reads as TGTGCCAGCAGCTTGGAGGGGTTAGCGGGGGAACGATGGACCCAGTACTTC.

This rearrangement joins TRBV10-3 to TRBJ1-6, with 8 bases aligning to TRBD1. Germline CDR1 is ENHRY and CDR2 is SYGVKD. Trimming removed 0 bases from V and 7 bases from J; junction bases left unmatched: 5. The CDR3 has 16 residues. This CDR3 is CAISESGDRSNSPLHF. The CDR3 DNA is TGTGCCATCAGTGAGTCGGGGGACAGGAGCAATTCACCCCTCCACTTT.